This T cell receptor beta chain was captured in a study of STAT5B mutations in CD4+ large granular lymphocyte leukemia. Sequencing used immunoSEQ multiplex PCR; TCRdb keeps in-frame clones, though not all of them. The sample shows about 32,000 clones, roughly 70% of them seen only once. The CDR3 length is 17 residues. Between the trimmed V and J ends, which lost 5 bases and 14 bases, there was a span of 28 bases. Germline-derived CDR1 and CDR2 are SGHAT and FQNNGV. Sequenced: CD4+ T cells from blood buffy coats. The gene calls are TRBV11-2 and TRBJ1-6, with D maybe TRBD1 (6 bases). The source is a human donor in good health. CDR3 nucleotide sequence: TGTGCCAGCAGCCTCGGGGGGCAGGGCTATGCGCCCCTGGCCCTCCACTTT. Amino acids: CASSLGGQGYAPLALHF.